The clone carrying this T cell receptor beta chain was seen only a few times. The data were obtained in a study of patients and donors after allogeneic stem cell transplantation. TCRdb used MiXCR to reprocess the RT-PCR reads, holding one entry per CDR3 protein. The data hold 150,000 to 200,000 distinct CDR3 sequences, with roughly 30% observed a single time. Sequenced material: blood, either unsorted or a sorted T cell fraction (not recorded which). The receptor was isolated from a human donor who was either an allogeneic HSCT recipient or a stem cell or donor lymphocyte infusion donor (not recorded which). It is not recorded whose cells these are; they may come from a transplant donor.

The CDR3 DNA sequence: TGTGCCAGCAGTTATTTTGGACAGGGGGCTGGAAACACCATATATTTT. Translation gives CASSYFGQGAGNTIYF. The genes are TRBV6-5 and TRBJ1-3; 10 nucleotides agree with TRBD1. This CDR3 is built from 16 residues. V dropped 3 bases and J dropped 2; count of bases not matched to a gene: 4. The germline CDR1 and CDR2 sequences are MNHEY and SVGAGI.